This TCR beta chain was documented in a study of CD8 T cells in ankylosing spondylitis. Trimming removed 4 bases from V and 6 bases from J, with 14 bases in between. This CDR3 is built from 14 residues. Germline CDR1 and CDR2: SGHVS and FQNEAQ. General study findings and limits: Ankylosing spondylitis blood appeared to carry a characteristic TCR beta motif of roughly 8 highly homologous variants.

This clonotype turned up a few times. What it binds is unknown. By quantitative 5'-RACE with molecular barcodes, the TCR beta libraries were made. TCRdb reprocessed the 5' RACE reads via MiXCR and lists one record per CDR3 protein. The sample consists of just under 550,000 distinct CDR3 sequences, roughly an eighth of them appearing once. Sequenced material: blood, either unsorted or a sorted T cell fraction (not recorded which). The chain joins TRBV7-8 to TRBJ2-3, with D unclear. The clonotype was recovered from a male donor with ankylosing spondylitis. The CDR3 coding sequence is TGTGCCAGCAGCTCGACGGTGGAAGCGGATACGCAGTATTTT. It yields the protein CASSSTVEADTQYF.